This entry lists 3 T cell receptor beta chains sequenced from one sample in a study of T cell responses to AZD1222 COVID-19 vaccine. The assay was immunoSEQ multiplex PCR, and TCRdb's table has in-frame clones only and misses some. The sample has over 150,000 clones, about 88% seen once. The specimen comprised peripheral blood, sampled on day 0 of AZD1222 vaccination. The receptors shown here come from an adult in good health.

V and J are TRBV7-2 and TRBJ1-4; unclear D gene. Germline V gene data show CDR1 as SGHTA and CDR2 as FQGNSA. V lost 7 bases and J lost 3, with 12 bases in between. The CDR3 consists of 14 residues. CDR3 in amino acids: CASTLAGSNEKLFF. The CDR3 region has the DNA TGTGCCAGCACCCTCGCGGGCTCTAATGAAAAACTGTTTTTT.

The chain joins TRBV2 to TRBJ1-1; possible D gene TRBD1, 6 bases. Trimming took 7 bases from V and 4 from J, leaving 16 bases between them. Germline lookup yields CDR1 SNHLY and CDR2 FYNNEI. The CDR3 extends over 14 amino acids. The CDR3 protein is CASTTQGSGTEAFF. The CDR3, as DNA: TGTGCCAGCACCACCCAGGGGAGCGGCACTGAAGCTTTCTTT.

V usage is TRBV4-3 and J usage is TRBJ2-1; no definite D call. CDR1 and CDR2 (germline): LGHNA, YSLEER. The CDR3 spans 15 residues. V gave up 1 base and J gave up 4 bases, with 11 bases separating them. The CDR3 is CASSQVGRVYNEQFF. In DNA, the CDR3 is TGCGCCAGCAGCCAAGTTGGTAGGGTGTACAATGAGCAGTTCTTC.